The T cell receptor (beta chain) under discussion was sequenced for a study of blood T cells in healthy people across ages. As regards this clonotype: Its antigen is unknown.

Alongside a J-beta primer mix, a sample-barcoded 5' primer served in a second PCR lasting roughly 6 to 11 cycles. TCRdb passed the 5' RACE reads through MiXCR, listing each CDR3 protein once. The data show more than 700,000 distinct CDR3 sequences, with about 53% seen just once and about 42% held by the top ten. Whole-study results and caveats: Changes seen in expanded clonotypes were possibly confounded by donor CMV status left unknown.

CDR3 length equals 15 residues. V lost 3 bases and J lost 2; bases outside the gene matches: 1. The germline V gene encodes CDR1 WNHNN and CDR2 SYGVQD (reference sequence). Healthy individuals of Caucasian origin from Russia, aged 6 to 90, served as donors. The rearrangement uses TRBV10-1 and TRBJ2-1; 10 bases map to TRBD1. The sequencing input was blood. This sequence was found in an elderly man in good health. CDR3 sequence reads: CASSDDRGPYNEQFF. The CDR3 DNA is TGCGCCAGCAGTGACGACAGGGGGCCCTACAATGAGCAGTTCTTC.